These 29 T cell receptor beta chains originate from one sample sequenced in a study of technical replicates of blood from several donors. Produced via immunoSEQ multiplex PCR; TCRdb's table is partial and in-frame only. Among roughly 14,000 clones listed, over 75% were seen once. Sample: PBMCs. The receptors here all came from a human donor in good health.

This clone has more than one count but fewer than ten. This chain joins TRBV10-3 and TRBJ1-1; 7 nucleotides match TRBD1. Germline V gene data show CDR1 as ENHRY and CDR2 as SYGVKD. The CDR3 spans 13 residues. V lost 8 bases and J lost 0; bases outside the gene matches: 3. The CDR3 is CAISGGMNTEAFF. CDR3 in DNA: TGTGCCATCTCAGGGGGGATGAACACTGAAGCTTTCTTT.

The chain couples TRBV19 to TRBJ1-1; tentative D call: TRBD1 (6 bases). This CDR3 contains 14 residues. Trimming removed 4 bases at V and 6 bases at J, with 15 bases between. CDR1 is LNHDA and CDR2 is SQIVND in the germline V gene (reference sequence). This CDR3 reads CASSTVPGQSEAFF. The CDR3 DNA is TGTGCCAGTAGTACCGTCCCGGGACAATCTGAAGCTTTCTTT.

The CDR3 DNA follows: TGTGCCAGCAGCCTCACTAGCGTTAGGAACTACGAGCAGTACTTC. Translating gives CASSLTSVRNYEQYF. V usage is TRBV11-2 and J usage is TRBJ2-7; TRBD2 matches at 7 bases. The CDR3 contains 15 residues. Germline V lookup: CDR1 SGHAT, CDR2 FQNNGV. The V segment lost 5 bases and the J segment 3 bases; nucleotides outside the gene matches: 10.

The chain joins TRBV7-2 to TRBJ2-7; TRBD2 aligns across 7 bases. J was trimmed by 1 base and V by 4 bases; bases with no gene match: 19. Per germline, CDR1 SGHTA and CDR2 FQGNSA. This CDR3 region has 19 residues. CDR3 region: CASSSTPRGAWRESYEQYF. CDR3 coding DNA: TGTGCCAGCAGCTCGACACCAAGAGGGGCGTGGCGGGAGTCCTACGAGCAGTACTTC.

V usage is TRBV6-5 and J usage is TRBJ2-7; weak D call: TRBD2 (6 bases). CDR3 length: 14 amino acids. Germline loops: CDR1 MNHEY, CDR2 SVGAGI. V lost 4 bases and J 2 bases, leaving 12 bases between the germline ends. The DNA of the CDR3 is TGTGCCAGCAGTTGGGGCCCGGGAGCCTACGAGCAGTACTTC. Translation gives CASSWGPGAYEQYF.

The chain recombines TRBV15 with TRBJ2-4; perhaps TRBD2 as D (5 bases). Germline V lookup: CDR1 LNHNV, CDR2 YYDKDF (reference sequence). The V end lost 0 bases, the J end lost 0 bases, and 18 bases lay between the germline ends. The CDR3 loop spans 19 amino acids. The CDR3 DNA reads TGTGCCACCAGCAGAGAGTTAGGAGGTGAAGGCCAAGCCAAAAACATTCAGTACTTC. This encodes CATSRELGGEGQAKNIQYF. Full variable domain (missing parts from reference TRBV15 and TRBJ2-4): DAMVIQNPRYQVTQFGKPVTLSCSQTLNHNVMYWYQQKSSQAPKLLFHYYDKDFNNEADTPDNFQSRRPNTSFCFLDIRSPGLGDTAMYLCATSRELGGEGQAKNIQYFGAGTRLSVL.

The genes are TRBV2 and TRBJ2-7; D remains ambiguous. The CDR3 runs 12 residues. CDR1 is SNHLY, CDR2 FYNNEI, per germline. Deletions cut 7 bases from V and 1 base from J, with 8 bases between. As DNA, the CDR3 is TGTGCCAGCACCACAGAGTCCTACGAGCAGTACTTC. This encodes CASTTESYEQYF.

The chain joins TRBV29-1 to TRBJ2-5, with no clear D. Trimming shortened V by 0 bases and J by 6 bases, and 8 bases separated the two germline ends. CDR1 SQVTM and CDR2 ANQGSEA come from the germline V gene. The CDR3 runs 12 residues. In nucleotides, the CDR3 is TGCAGCGTTGAAGAGCAGTCCAAGACCCAGTACTTC. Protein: CSVEEQSKTQYF.

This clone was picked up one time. The CDR3 bases are TGTGCCTGGAGTGTACGCAGTTCAGATACGCAGTATTTT. It codes for CAWSVRSSDTQYF. This rearrangement joins TRBV30 to TRBJ2-3, with D unclear. Germline V gene data show CDR1 as GTSNPN and CDR2 as SVGIG (reference sequence). V was cut by 0 bases and J by 4 bases, with 8 bases left in between. CDR3 size: 13 residues.

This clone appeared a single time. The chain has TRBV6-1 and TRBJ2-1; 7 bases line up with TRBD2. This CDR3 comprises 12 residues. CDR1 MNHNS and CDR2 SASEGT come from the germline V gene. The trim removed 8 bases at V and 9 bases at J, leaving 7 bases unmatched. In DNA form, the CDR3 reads TGTGCCAGCCGGCGGGAGCAAGTTGAGCAGTTCTTC. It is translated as CASRREQVEQFF.

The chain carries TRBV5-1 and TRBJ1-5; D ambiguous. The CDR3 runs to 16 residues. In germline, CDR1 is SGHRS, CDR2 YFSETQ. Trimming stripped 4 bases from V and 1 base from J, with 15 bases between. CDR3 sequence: CASSPGDIVSNQPQHF. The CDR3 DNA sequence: TGCGCCAGCAGCCCCGGGGATATCGTAAGCAATCAGCCCCAGCATTTT.

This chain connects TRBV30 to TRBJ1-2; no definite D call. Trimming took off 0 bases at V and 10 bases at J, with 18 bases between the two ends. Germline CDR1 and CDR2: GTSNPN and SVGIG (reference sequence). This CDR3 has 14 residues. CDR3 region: CAWSVTVISLDYTF. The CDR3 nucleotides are TGTGCCTGGAGTGTAACGGTGATTTCTCTCGACTACACCTTC.

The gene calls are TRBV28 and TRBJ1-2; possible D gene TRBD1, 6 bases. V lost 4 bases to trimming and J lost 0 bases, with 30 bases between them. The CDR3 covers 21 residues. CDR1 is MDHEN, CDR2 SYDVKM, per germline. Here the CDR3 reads CASSSTEGTQRGGTTNYGYTF. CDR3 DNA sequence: TGTGCCAGCAGTTCCACCGAAGGGACCCAGAGAGGGGGAACAACTAACTATGGCTACACCTTC.

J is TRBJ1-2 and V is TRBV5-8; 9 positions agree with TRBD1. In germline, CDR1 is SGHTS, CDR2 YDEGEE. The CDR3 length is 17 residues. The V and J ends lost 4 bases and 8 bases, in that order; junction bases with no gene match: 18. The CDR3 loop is CASSPGTGIWGSWGYTF. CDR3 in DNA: TGTGCCAGCAGCCCCGGGACAGGGATTTGGGGTTCCTGGGGCTACACCTTC.

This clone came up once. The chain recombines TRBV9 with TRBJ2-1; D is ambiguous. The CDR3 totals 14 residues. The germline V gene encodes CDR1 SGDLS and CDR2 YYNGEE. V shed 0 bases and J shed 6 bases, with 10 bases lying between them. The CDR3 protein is CASSVAPTSNEQFF. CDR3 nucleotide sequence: TGTGCCAGCAGCGTAGCGCCGACAAGCAATGAGCAGTTCTTC.

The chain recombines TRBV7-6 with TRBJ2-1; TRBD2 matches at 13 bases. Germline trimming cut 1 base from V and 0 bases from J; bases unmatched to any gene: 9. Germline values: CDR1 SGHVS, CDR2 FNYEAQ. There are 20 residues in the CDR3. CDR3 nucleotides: TGTGCCAGCAGCTTAGAAGCCCCCCGGACTAGCGGGAGCTCCTACAATGAGCAGTTCTTC. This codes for CASSLEAPRTSGSSYNEQFF.

CDR3 nucleotide sequence: TGTGCCAGCAGCGGGAGCTACACTGAAGCTTTCTTT. Encoded protein: CASSGSYTEAFF. The chain has TRBV5-8 and TRBJ1-1; D remains ambiguous. This CDR3 has 12 residues. Germline values: CDR1 SGHTS, CDR2 YDEGEE. V dropped 4 bases and J dropped 3 bases, with 7 bases sitting between them.

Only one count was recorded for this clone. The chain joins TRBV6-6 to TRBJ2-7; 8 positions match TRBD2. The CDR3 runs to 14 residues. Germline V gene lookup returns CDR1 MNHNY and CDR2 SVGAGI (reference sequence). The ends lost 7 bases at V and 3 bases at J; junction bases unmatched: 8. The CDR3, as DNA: TGTGCCAGCACCCCGGGGGGGTTTCGCTACGAGCAGTACTTC. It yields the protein CASTPGGFRYEQYF.

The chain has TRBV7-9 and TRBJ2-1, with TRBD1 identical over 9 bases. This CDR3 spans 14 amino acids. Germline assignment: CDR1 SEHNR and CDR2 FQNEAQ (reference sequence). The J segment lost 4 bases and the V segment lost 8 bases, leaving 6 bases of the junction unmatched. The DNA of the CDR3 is TGTGCCAGCGTGTCCGGGACAGGGTACAATGAGCAGTTCTTC. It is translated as CASVSGTGYNEQFF.

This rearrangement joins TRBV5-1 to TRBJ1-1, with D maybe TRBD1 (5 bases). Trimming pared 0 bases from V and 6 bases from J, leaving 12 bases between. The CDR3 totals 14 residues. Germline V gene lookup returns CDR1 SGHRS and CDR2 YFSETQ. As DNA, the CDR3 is TGCGCCAGCAGCTTGGCCGGGGGTAACTCTGAAGCTTTCTTT. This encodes CASSLAGGNSEAFF.

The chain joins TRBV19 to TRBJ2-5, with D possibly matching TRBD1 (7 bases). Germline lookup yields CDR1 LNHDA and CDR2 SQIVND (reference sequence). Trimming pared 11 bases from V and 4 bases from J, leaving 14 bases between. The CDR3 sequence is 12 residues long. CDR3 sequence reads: CAARGETETQYF. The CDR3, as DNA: TGTGCCGCCAGGGGGGAGACAGAGACCCAGTACTTC.

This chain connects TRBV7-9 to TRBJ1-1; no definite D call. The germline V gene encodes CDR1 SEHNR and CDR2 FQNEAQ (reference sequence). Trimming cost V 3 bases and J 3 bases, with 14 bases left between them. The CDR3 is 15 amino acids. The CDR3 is CASSFGIGRDTEAFF. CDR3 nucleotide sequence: TGTGCCAGCAGCTTTGGTATAGGGAGAGACACTGAAGCTTTCTTT.

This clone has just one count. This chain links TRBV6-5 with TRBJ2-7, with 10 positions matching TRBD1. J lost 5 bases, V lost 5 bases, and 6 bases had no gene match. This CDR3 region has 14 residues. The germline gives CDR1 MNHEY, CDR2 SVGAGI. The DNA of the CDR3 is TGTGCCAGCAGTACGGACAGGGGGGACAACGAGCAGTACTTC. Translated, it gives CASSTDRGDNEQYF.

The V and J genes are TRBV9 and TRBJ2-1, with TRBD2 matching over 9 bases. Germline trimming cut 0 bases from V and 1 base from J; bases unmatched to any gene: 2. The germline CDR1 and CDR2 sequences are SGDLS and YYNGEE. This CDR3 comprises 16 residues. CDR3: CASSVASGRSYNEQFF. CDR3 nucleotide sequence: TGTGCCAGCAGCGTAGCGAGCGGGAGGTCCTACAATGAGCAGTTCTTC.

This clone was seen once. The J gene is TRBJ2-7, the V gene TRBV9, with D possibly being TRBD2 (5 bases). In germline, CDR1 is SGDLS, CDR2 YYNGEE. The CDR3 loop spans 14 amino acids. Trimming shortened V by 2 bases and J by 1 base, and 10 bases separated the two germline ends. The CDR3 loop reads CASSVSGLSYEQYF. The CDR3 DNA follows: TGTGCCAGCAGCGTCAGCGGTCTATCCTACGAGCAGTACTTC.

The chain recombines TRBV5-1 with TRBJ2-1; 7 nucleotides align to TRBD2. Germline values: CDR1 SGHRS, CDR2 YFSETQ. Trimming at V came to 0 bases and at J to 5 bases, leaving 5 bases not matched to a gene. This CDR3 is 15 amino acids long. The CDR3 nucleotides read TGCGCCAGCAGCTTGGGTCGGGAGGTTCACAATGAGCAGTTCTTC. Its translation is CASSLGREVHNEQFF.

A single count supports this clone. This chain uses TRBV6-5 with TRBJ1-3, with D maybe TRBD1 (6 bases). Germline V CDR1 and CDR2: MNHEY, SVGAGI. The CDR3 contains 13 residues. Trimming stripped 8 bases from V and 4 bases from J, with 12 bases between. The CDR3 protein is CASQRTVGNTIYF. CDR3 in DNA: TGTGCCAGCCAGAGGACAGTAGGAAACACCATATATTTT.

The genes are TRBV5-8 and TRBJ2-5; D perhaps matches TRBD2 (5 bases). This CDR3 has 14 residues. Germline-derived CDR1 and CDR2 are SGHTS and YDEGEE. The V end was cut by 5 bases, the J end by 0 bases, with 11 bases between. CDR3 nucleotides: TGTGCCAGCAGTCGGGGTTCGTACCAAGAGACCCAGTACTTC. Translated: CASSRGSYQETQYF.

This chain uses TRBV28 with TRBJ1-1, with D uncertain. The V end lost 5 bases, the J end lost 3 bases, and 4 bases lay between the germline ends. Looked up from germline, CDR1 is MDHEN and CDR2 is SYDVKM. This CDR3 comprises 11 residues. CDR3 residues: CASSRDTEAFF. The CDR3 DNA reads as TGTGCCAGCAGTCGGGACACTGAAGCTTTCTTT.